This T cell receptor (beta chain) derives from a study of shared clonotypes between healthy human individuals. Worth noting for this clone: Its target is unknown.

Broader study findings: Naive subsets generally had larger estimated richness than memory subsets. Generation probabilities were higher for clonotypes shared across all four sorted-subset donors than for unshared ones.

Each subset's genomic DNA was split evenly across several immunoSEQ plates. Sequenced by immunoSEQ multiplex PCR; TCRdb stores in-frame clones only, minus some. The repertoire holds about 380,000 clones, 90% to 98% seen once, with 0.25% to 0.35% in the top ten. Between the trimmed V and J ends, which lost 0 bases and 6 bases, there was a span of 13 bases. The CDR3 sequence is 15 residues long. Germline lookup yields CDR1 SGHRS and CDR2 YFSETQ. The clonotype comes from a man aged 25-45 years in good health. V usage is TRBV5-1 and J usage is TRBJ2-1; weak D call: TRBD2 (5 bases). The sample was memory CD8+ T cells sorted from blood. Subset given: CD45RO+ cells pooled with CCR7-negative TemRA cells. The CDR3 DNA reads as TGCGCCAGCAGCTTGGGGAGGACCACCCCCAATGAGCAGTTCTTC. It translates to CASSLGRTTPNEQFF. Drawing the rest from reference TRBV5-1 and TRBJ2-1, the complete variable domain is KAGVTQTPRYLIKTRGQQVTLSCSPISGHRSVSWYQQTPGQGLQFLFEYFSETQRNKGNFPGRFSGRQFSNSRSEMNVSTLELGDSALYLCASSLGRTTPNEQFFGPGTRLTVL.